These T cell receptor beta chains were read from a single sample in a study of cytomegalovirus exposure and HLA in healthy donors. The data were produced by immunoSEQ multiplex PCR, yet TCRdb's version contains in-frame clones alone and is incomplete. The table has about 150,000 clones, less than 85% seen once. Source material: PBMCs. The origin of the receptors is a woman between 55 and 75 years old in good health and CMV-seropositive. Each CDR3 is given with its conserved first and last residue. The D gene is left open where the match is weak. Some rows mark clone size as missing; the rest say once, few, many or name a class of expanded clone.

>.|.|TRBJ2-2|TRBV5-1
TGCGCCAGCAGCTCCCAGGGTACTAACACCGGGGAGCTGTTTTTT
CASSSQGTNTGELFF
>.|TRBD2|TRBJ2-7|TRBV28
TGTGCCAGCTTCAGCGGGAGCGCGACCTACGAGCAGTACTTC
CASFSGSATYEQYF
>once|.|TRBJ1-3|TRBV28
TGTGCCAGCAGTCCAAGAACTAGCAGACGGGGCTCTGGAAACACCATATATTTT
CASSPRTSRRGSGNTIYF
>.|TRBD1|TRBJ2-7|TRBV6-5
TGTGCCAGCAGCAGACAGGGTAGCACCTACGAGCAGTACTTC
CASSRQGSTYEQYF
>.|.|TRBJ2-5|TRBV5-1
TGCGCCAGCAGCTTGTCCGGGAGAGGGGAGACCCAGTACTTC
CASSLSGRGETQYF
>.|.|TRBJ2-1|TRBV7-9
TGTGCCAGCAGCTTAGGATCAGTCCAAGAGCAGTTCTTC
CASSLGSVQEQFF
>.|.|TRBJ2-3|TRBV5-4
TGTGCCAGCAGTTACGGGGGCACAGATACGCAGTATTTT
CASSYGGTDTQYF
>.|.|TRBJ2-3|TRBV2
TGTGCCGGTCGGCGGGACACAGATACGCAGTATTTT
CAGRRDTDTQYF
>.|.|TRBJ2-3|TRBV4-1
TGCGCCAGCAGCCATCAGGGAACAGATACGCAGTATTTT
CASSHQGTDTQYF
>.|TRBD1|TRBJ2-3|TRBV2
TGTGCCAGCAAACTCCAGGACAGGGCAACAGATACGCAGTATTTT
CASKLQDRATDTQYF
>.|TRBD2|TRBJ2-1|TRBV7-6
TGTGCCAGCAGCTTAGGGTCCGTGACTAGCGGGTTCTCTGCCTACAATGAGCAGTTCTTC
CASSLGSVTSGFSAYNEQFF
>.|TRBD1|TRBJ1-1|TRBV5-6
TGTGCCAGCAGCTTCTTCGACAGGGTGAACACTGAAGCTTTCTTT
CASSFFDRVNTEAFF
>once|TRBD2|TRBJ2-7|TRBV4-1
TGCGCCAGCAGCCAAGGACTAGCGAGAGATGGCGAGCAGTACTTC
CASSQGLARDGEQYF